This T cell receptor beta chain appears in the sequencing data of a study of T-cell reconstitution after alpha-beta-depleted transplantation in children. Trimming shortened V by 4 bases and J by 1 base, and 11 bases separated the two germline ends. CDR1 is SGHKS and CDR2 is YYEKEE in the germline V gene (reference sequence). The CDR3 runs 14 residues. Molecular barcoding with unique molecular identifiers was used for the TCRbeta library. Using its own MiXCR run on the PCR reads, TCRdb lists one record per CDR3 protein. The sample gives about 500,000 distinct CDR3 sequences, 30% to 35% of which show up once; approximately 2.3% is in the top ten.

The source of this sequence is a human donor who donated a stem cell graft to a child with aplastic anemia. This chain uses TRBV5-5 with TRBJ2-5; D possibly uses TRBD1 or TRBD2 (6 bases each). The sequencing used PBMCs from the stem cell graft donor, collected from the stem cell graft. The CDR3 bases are TGTGCCAGCAGCGCATGGGGGGCCCAAGAGACCCAGTACTTC. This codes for CASSAWGAQETQYF.